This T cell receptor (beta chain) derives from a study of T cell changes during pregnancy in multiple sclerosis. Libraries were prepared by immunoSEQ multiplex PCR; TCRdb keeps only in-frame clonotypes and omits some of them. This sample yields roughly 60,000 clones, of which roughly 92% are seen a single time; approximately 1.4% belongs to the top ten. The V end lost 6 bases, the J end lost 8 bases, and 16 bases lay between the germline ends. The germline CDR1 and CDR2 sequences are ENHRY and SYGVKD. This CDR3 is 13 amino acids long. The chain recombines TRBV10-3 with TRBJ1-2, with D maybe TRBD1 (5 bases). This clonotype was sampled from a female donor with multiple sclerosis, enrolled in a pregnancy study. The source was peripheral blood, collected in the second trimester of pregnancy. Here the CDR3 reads CAIRDRDDGGYTF. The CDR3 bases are TGTGCCATCAGAGACAGAGACGACGGGGGCTACACCTTC.